This record looks at one T cell receptor beta chain sequence and its context. Its antigen is unknown. The germline CDR1 and CDR2 sequences are SNHLY and FYNNEI. The CDR3 is 13 residues long. V shed 8 bases and J 2 bases; nucleotides not matched to a gene: 5. The data originate from a study of T cell responses to AZD1222 COVID-19 vaccine. Regarding the study as a whole: The peak T cell response came first, and repertoires were sampled only after it. Spike-specific TCR breadth and depth were elevated following two AZD1222 doses. Donor demographics were predominantly white British with a female majority; clonal diversity may be underestimated. Regions 160-218 and 743-854 dominated among vaccine-associated CD4 TCRs spanning spike.

The assay was immunoSEQ multiplex PCR, and TCRdb's table has in-frame clones only and misses some. The table has under 70,000 clones, approximately 79% seen once; the top ten hold over 20%. This receptor was taken from an adult in good health. The chain has TRBV2 and TRBJ2-5; 7 bases are shared with TRBD1. This sample comprised peripheral blood, obtained on day 0 of MenACWY control vaccination. The CDR3 here is CASRRDRQETQYF. CDR3 DNA sequence: TGTGCCAGCCGCCGGGACAGACAAGAGACCCAGTACTTC.